The 8 T cell receptor beta chains listed next were all sequenced from one sample in a study of blood T cell repertoires in COVID-19. Data came from immunoSEQ multiplex PCR; TCRdb stores just in-frame clones and leaves some out. Here the sample spans hundreds of thousands of clones, over 85% being singletons. Sequencing input: PBMCs or T cells enriched from blood (not recorded which). The origin of the receptors is a woman aged 25 to 39 with acute COVID-19.

The chain is built from TRBV2 and TRBJ1-2; the D gene is possibly TRBD1 (5 bases). V was shortened by 7 bases and J by 2 bases, with 14 bases between the two germline ends. Per germline, CDR1 SNHLY and CDR2 FYNNEI. CDR3 length equals 14 residues. Here the CDR3 reads CASTMGPVNYGYTF. The CDR3 DNA follows: TGTGCCAGCACGATGGGGCCAGTAAACTATGGCTACACCTTC.

The chain has TRBV2 and TRBJ1-5; 9 bases match TRBD1. V lost 7 bases and J lost 2; bases outside the gene matches: 3. The CDR3 is 14 residues long. Germline V lookup: CDR1 SNHLY, CDR2 FYNNEI. The CDR3 DNA reads as TGTGCCAGCACTGGGACAGGGCGCAATCAGCCCCAGCATTTT. It yields the protein CASTGTGRNQPQHF.

The chain links TRBV24-1 to TRBJ1-5; unclear D gene. The ends were cut back, 5 bases at V and 5 bases at J, with 9 bases in the middle. The V gene's germline CDR1 is KGHDR and CDR2 SFDVKD. This CDR3 spans 13 amino acids. CDR3 coding DNA: TGTGCCACCAGTGTCCGGGAGCATCAGCCCCAGCATTTT. It yields the protein CATSVREHQPQHF.

The rearrangement joins TRBV4-3 to TRBJ1-2; D is perhaps TRBD1 (5 bases). The CDR3 length is 13 residues. The germline CDR1 and CDR2 sequences are LGHNA and YSLEER. Between the trimmed V and J ends, which lost 3 bases and 7 bases, there was a span of 12 bases. CDR3 DNA: TGCGCCAGCAGCCAGGGGCCCACAGCTGGCTACACCTTC. It encodes CASSQGPTAGYTF.

The chain uses TRBV28 and TRBJ1-4; 7 bases fit TRBD1. This CDR3 has 13 residues. CDR1 is MDHEN, CDR2 SYDVKM, per germline. The junction had 8 bases not matched to a gene; V was cut back by 11 bases and J by 5 bases. The CDR3 is CAGRDSINEKLFF. The CDR3 nucleotides are TGTGCCGGTAGGGACAGCATAAATGAAAAACTGTTTTTT. The whole variable domain, filled in from reference TRBV28 and TRBJ1-4, reads DVKVTQSSRYLVKRTGEKVFLECVQDMDHENMFWYRQDPGLGLRLIYFSYDVKMKEKGDIPEGYSVSREKKERFSLILESASTNQTSMYLCAGRDSINEKLFFGSGTQLSVL.

The chain combines TRBV30 with TRBJ1-4; TRBD1 aligns across 9 bases. CDR1 and CDR2 (germline): GTSNPN, SVGIG (reference sequence). CDR3 length: 16 residues. The V gene end was trimmed by 2 bases and the J gene end by 3 bases; junction bases not matched to a gene: 7. CDR3: CAWSFGQGSSNEKLFF. The CDR3 DNA reads as TGTGCCTGGAGTTTCGGACAGGGGAGCTCTAATGAAAAACTGTTTTTT.

Concerning this clone itself: At the DNA level, this CDR3 is encoded by other sequences in the same sample as well. The chain joins TRBV19 to TRBJ1-2, with D hard to call. The CDR3 spans 12 residues. CDR1 is LNHDA and CDR2 is SQIVND in the germline V gene (reference sequence). Trimming took off 7 bases at V and 0 bases at J, with 6 bases between the two ends. The CDR3 here is CASTPANYGYTF. The CDR3, as DNA: TGTGCCAGTACCCCAGCTAACTATGGCTACACCTTC.

This chain uses TRBV10-3 with TRBJ1-1, with a weak D call TRBD1 (6 bases). Trimming shortened V by 3 bases and J by 1 base, and 15 bases separated the two germline ends. The CDR3 sequence is 16 residues long. Germline CDR1 reads ENHRY; CDR2 reads SYGVKD. The CDR3 sequence: CAISDRLTGSNTEAFF. The CDR3 DNA reads as TGTGCCATCAGTGACCGTCTGACAGGTTCGAACACTGAAGCTTTCTTT.